The text below deals with one T cell receptor beta chain. Germline V CDR1 and CDR2: SQVTM, ANQGSEA. Trimming removed 1 base at V and 7 bases at J, with 7 bases between. CDR3 size: 12 residues. This record comes from a study of shared clonotypes between healthy human individuals. Genomic DNA of every subset was divided equally among multiple immunoSEQ plates. Here immunoSEQ multiplex PCR was the method, and the copy in TCRdb shows in-frame clones only, minus some. This table has roughly 2.5 million clones, 90% to 95% appearing once. Sequenced sample: naive CD4+ T cells sorted from blood. Sample subset: CD45RA+ positively selected. The clonotype comes from a young man in good health. The chain is built from TRBV29-1 and TRBJ2-2; no reliable D call. The CDR3 DNA follows: TGCAGCGTTGAAGGGTGGGGCGGGGAGCTGTTTTTT. This gives the protein CSVEGWGGELFF.